This T cell receptor beta chain was observed in a study of T cells after yellow fever vaccination. In making TCR cDNA, 5'RACE template switching added a universal primer site and UMIs to it. TCRdb passed the 5' RACE reads through MiXCR, listing each CDR3 protein once. The table includes 300,000 to 400,000 distinct CDR3 sequences, under 15% detected once. Findings of the study overall: A limited proportion of clonotypes was detected within both the CD4 and CD8 compartments.

With regard to this clonotype: Antigen unknown.

The clonotype comes from a man younger than 35 who received the YFV17D yellow fever vaccine. Specimen: CD4+ T cells sorted from PBMCs, collected 15 days after the yellow fever booster vaccination.

CDR3 in amino acids: CASNRGEQPQHF. CDR3 coding DNA: TGTGCCAGCAACCGGGGTGAGCAGCCCCAGCATTTT. This sequence joins TRBV28 and TRBJ1-5; D ambiguous. Germline V gene lookup returns CDR1 MDHEN and CDR2 SYDVKM. This CDR3 spans 12 amino acids. Trimming removed 7 bases from V and 7 bases from J, with 11 bases in between.